The source of this T cell receptor (beta chain) is a study of T cell responses to AZD1222 COVID-19 vaccine. Points on this clone: Its specificity is not known.

General study results and limits: Clonal diversity may have been underestimated in mostly white British donors. There were vaccine-associated CD4 TCRs across spike, dominant at 160-218 and 743-854.

TCRdb's table, derived via immunoSEQ multiplex PCR, lists solely in-frame clones and lacks some. The sample shows about 130,000 clones, 88% of them seen only once. Trimming removed 6 bases from V and 1 base from J; junction bases left unmatched: 3. Germline V gene data show CDR1 as SGHVS and CDR2 as FQNEAQ. The CDR3 is 15 residues long. This TCR was recovered from an adult in good health. The sample in question was peripheral blood, obtained on day 0 of AZD1222 vaccination. This rearrangement joins TRBV7-8 to TRBJ2-2, with TRBD1 identical over 9 bases. The CDR3 protein is CASSRGQGNTGELFF. The CDR3 bases are TGTGCCAGCAGTAGGGGACAGGGGAACACCGGGGAGCTGTTTTTT. The full variable domain, in which reference TRBV7-8 and TRBJ2-2 provide the parts outside the CDR3, is GAGVSQSPRYKVAKRGQDVALRCDPISGHVSLFWYQQALGQGPEFLTYFQNEAQLDKSGLPSDRFFAERPEGSVSTLKIQRTQQEDSAVYLCASSRGQGNTGELFFGEGSRLTVL.